The source of this T cell receptor (beta chain) is a study of CD8+ T cells in alopecia areata. The sequencing template was cDNA reverse transcribed from extracted RNA. The method was immunoSEQ multiplex PCR; TCRdb's version includes in-frame clones alone and lacks a portion of them. The sample yields 140,000 to 150,000 clones, approximately 50% seen once. Using a FACSAria, the CD4+ and CD8+ T cells were sorted from the PBMCs. In regard to this clone: The same CDR3 arises from other DNA sequences in this sample as well.

The V gene end was trimmed by 0 bases and the J gene end by 4 bases; junction bases not matched to a gene: 2. Germline V lookup: CDR1 SGHRS, CDR2 YFSETQ. The CDR3 runs 14 residues. The source is a human donor with alopecia areata. The specimen sequenced was CD4+ T cells sorted from blood. This chain uses TRBV5-1 with TRBJ1-2; TRBD1 matches 8 bases. The CDR3 bases are TGCGCCAGCAGCTTGGGACAGGGGAGCTATGGCTACACCTTC. It specifies CASSLGQGSYGYTF. The full variable domain, its missing parts supplied by reference TRBV5-1 and TRBJ1-2, is KAGVTQTPRYLIKTRGQQVTLSCSPISGHRSVSWYQQTPGQGLQFLFEYFSETQRNKGNFPGRFSGRQFSNSRSEMNVSTLELGDSALYLCASSLGQGSYGYTFGSGTRLTVV.